Sequencing of this TCR beta chain was carried out in a study of human T cells and chemical hapten exposure. On the study more broadly: Diphenylcyclopropenone was administered weekly to the scalp of patients throughout the roughly 25-week study. Patients, predominantly female, presented with alopecia areata, totalis or universalis.

Time point reported: pre-sensitization, week 0. The treatment denotes: therapeutic diphenylcyclopropenone sensitization with weekly scalp DPC. CDR3 length equals 15 residues. Per germline, CDR1 DFQATT and CDR2 SNEGSKA (reference sequence). After removal of 3 bases from V and 3 bases from J, the junction contained 7 bases not matched to a gene. Study-level results: No change in TCRs above 1 in 1000 frequency was produced by DPC sensitization. Controls had significantly fewer large CDR3 similarity clusters than were formed by expanded TCRs.

TCRdb re-called the RACE reads through MiXCR, storing one row per CDR3 protein. The repertoire has under 400,000 distinct CDR3 sequences, roughly 4.6% of them found once; the top ten carry just over 2.5%. A remark on this clonotype: Its target is not known.

The sequence derives from a woman in her fifties or sixties with alopecia areata. Some clones in this sample may be carry-over from other donors' samples. The specimen was whole blood, collected in connection with sensitization to the hapten diphenylcyclopropenone (DPC). The chain recombines TRBV20-1 with TRBJ1-4, with 7 bases identical to TRBD1. CDR3: CSARDRDSPNEKLFF. In DNA form, the CDR3 reads TGCAGTGCTAGGGACCGGGACAGTCCTAATGAAAAACTGTTTTTT.